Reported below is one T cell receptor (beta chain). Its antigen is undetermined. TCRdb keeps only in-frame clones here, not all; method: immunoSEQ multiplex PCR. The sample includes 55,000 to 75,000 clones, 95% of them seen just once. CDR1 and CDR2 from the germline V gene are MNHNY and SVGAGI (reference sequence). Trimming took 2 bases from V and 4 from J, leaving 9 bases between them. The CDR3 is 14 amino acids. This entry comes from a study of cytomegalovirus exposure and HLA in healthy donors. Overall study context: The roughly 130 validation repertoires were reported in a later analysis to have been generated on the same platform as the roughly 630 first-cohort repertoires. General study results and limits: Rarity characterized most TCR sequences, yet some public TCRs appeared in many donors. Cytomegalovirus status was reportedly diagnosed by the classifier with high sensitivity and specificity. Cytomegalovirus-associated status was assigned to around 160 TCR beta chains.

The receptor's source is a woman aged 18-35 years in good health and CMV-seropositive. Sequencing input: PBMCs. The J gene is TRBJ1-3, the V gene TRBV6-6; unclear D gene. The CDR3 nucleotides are TGTGCCAGCAGTTACGTGCTGGGCGGAAACACCATATATTTT. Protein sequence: CASSYVLGGNTIYF.